This T cell receptor beta chain was identified during a study of blood T cell repertoires in COVID-19. In the study overall: Some COVID-19 samples were acute and others convalescent; all came from the United States, Italy and Spain. Sources were T cells, B-cell-depleted T cells, or PBMCs; the material itself was cDNA or gDNA.

Germline V gene data show CDR1 as SGDLS and CDR2 as YYNGEE. With 0 bases removed from V and 5 bases from J, the gap between germline ends came to 14 bases. CDR3 length equals 16 residues. As handled by the study authors: Nucleated cell number was recorded as an estimate derived from reference gene primer amplification. The table came from immunoSEQ multiplex PCR; TCRdb's copy has only in-frame clones and leaves some out. V, J and clone size derive from that table, while D and trimming were established from the DNA sequence. The sample records over 65,000 clones, 80% being singletons. The sequenced sample consisted of peripheral blood. The chain has TRBV9 and TRBJ2-2; no firm D call. The origin of this receptor is a woman aged 40 to 50 with active or convalescent COVID-19. CDR3 loop: CASSVGLPSVTGELFF. In DNA form, the CDR3 reads TGTGCCAGCAGCGTAGGGCTGCCTAGTGTTACCGGGGAGCTGTTTTTT.